These 9 T cell receptor beta chains were sequenced from one sample in a study of shared clonotypes between healthy human individuals. The assay was immunoSEQ multiplex PCR, and TCRdb's table has in-frame clones only and misses some. This table has fewer than 3 million clones, 92% appearing once. Material for sequencing was naive CD4+ T cells from PBMCs. Subset of the sample: CD45RA+ positively selected. These receptor sequences come from a man between 18 and 35 years old in good health. Some clones in this sample may be carry-over from other donors' samples.

The CDR3 DNA sequence: TGTGCCAGCAGCTTGGCCCCGAGGAGCACAGATACGCAGTATTTT. Residues: CASSLAPRSTDTQYF. The chain employs TRBV5-6 and TRBJ2-3; the D is unclear. V shed 0 bases and J shed 0 bases, with 8 bases lying between them. Germline V CDR1 and CDR2: SGHDT, YYEEEE. The CDR3 contains 15 residues.

V gene TRBV6-1 combines with J gene TRBJ1-3; no clear D. Per germline, CDR1 MNHNS and CDR2 SASEGT. The CDR3 extends over 14 amino acids. V gave up 2 bases and J gave up 0 bases, with 5 bases separating them. The CDR3 bases are TGTGCCAGCAGTGAACCATCCTCTGGAAACACCATATATTTT. It is translated as CASSEPSSGNTIYF.

The chain couples TRBV30 to TRBJ2-1; D is unresolved. Trimming removed 2 bases at V and 6 bases at J, with 5 bases between. The CDR3 loop spans 11 amino acids. CDR1 is GTSNPN, CDR2 SVGIG, per germline (reference sequence). The CDR3 reads CAWSNVNEQFF. In DNA form, the CDR3 reads TGTGCCTGGAGTAACGTCAATGAGCAGTTCTTC.

The chain carries TRBV6-5 and TRBJ2-3; D is undetermined. Germline V gives CDR1 MNHEY, CDR2 SVGAGI. V was shortened by 2 bases and J by 6 bases, with 9 bases between the two germline ends. The CDR3 is made up of 13 amino acids. The CDR3 nucleotides read TGTGCCAGCAGTTACCCTGGAAGGGATACGCAGTATTTT. Translating gives CASSYPGRDTQYF.

This clone showed up just once. The chain employs TRBV28 and TRBJ2-6; D gene ambiguous. The V end was cut by 4 bases, the J end by 1 base, with 8 bases between. The CDR3 spans 15 residues. Germline V gene lookup returns CDR1 MDHEN and CDR2 SYDVKM. The CDR3 region has the DNA TGTGCCAGCAGTTCTTGGCAGTCTGGGGCCAACGTCCTGACTTTC. Its translation is CASSSWQSGANVLTF.

J is TRBJ1-5 and V is TRBV28; D is ambiguous. V was cut by 9 bases and J by 1 base, with 13 bases left in between. CDR3 length: 14 residues. CDR1 MDHEN and CDR2 SYDVKM come from the germline V gene. CDR3 nucleotide sequence: TGTGCCAGTGGCAGCCCCGGGAGCAATCAGCCCCAGCATTTT. Translating it yields CASGSPGSNQPQHF.

The V gene is TRBV7-6, the J gene TRBJ2-1, with TRBD2 matching 8 bases. Germline CDR1 SGHVS, CDR2 FNYEAQ. The CDR3 runs 16 residues. With V trimmed by 1 base and J by 10 bases, 12 bases remained unmatched. CDR3 DNA sequence: TGTGCCAGCAGCTTAGACCCGCCGGGGGGGATTAGGGAGCAGTTCTTC. Its protein is CASSLDPPGGIREQFF.

This chain joins TRBV6-1 and TRBJ2-7; a possible D gene is TRBD1 (6 bases). Trimming pared 1 base from V and 6 bases from J, leaving 13 bases between. CDR1 and CDR2 from the germline V gene are MNHNS and SASEGT. The CDR3 spans 14 residues. CDR3: CASSEVGASLEQYF. CDR3 bases: TGTGCCAGCAGTGAAGTGGGGGCATCCCTCGAGCAGTACTTC.

The chain has TRBV9 and TRBJ2-1, with 7 bases aligning to TRBD2. This CDR3 is 14 amino acids long. Trimming removed 4 bases from V and 5 bases from J; junction bases left unmatched: 6. Germline loops: CDR1 SGDLS, CDR2 YYNGEE. CDR3 coding DNA: TGTGCCAGCAGCCTTTCGGGGGGAAACAATGAGCAGTTCTTC. Translated, it gives CASSLSGGNNEQFF.